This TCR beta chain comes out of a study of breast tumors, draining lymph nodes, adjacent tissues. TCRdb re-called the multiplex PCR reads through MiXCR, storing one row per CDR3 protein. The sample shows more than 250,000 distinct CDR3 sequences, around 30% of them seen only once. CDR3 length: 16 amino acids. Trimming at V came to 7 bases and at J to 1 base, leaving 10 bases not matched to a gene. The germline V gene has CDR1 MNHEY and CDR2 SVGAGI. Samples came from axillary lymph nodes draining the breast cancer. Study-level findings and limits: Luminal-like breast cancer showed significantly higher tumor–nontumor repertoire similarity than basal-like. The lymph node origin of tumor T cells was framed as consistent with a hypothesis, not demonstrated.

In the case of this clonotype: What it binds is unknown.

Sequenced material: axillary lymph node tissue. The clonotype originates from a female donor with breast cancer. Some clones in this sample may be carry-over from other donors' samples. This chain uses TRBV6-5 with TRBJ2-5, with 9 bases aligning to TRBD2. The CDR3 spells CASNYPGLAVQETQYF. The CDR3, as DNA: TGTGCCAGCAACTATCCGGGACTAGCAGTCCAAGAGACCCAGTACTTC.